This T cell receptor (beta chain) was captured by sequencing in a study of control samples from healthy donors and cancer patients. The length of the CDR3 is 14 residues. The germline V and J ends were trimmed by 2 bases and 2 bases, with 8 bases remaining between them. Per germline, CDR1 MNHEY and CDR2 SVGAGI. The data were produced by immunoSEQ multiplex PCR, yet TCRdb's version contains in-frame clones alone and is incomplete. The table lists about 53,000 clones, 75% to 90% of them singletons. The sequence derives from a man aged 55-75 years with head and neck cancer. This chain uses TRBV6-5 with TRBJ2-3; D may be TRBD2 (6 bases). The sequencing input was PBMCs. The CDR3 here is CASSYGRTTDTQYF. As DNA, the CDR3 is TGTGCCAGCAGTTACGGGAGGACCACAGATACGCAGTATTTT.